This T cell receptor (beta chain) was identified in a study of blood T cell repertoires in COVID-19. On the study more broadly: Acute and convalescent COVID-19 samples came from the United States, Italy and Spain. From T cells, B-cell-depleted T cells, or PBMCs came the material, which was cDNA or gDNA.

Trimming took 4 bases from V and 7 from J, leaving 16 bases between them. Looked up from germline, CDR1 is LGHDT and CDR2 is YNNKEL (reference sequence). The CDR3 has 14 residues. In the study's own analysis: Amplified reference gene primers provided the basis for estimating nucleated cell counts. Profiling relied on immunoSEQ multiplex PCR, and the TCRdb table lists in-frame clones only, not all of them. Clone size and the V and J calls come from that table; the DNA yielded D and trimming. The data hold 200,000 to 250,000 clones, with 75% to 85% observed a single time. The gene calls are TRBV3-1 (or the pseudogene TRBV3-2) and TRBJ1-2, with a possible D match to TRBD1 (5 bases). The sequenced material came from peripheral blood. This receptor was obtained from a human donor in a cohort sampled during active COVID-19. CDR3 coding DNA: TGTGCCAGCAGCCCCGCGGCAGGGTGGGGTGGCTACACCTTC. It translates to CASSPAAGWGGYTF.